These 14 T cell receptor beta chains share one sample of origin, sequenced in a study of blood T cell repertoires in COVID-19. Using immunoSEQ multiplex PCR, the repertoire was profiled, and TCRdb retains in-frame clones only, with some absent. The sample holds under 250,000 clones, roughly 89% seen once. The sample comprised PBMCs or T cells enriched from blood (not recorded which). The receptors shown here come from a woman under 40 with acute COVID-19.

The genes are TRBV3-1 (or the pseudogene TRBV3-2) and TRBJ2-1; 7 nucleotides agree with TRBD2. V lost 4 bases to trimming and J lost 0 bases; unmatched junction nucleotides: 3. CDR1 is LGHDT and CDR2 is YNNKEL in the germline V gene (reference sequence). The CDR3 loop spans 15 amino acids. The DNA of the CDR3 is TGTGCCAGCAGCCTCGGGGGGAGCTCCTACAATGAGCAGTTCTTC. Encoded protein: CASSLGGSSYNEQFF.

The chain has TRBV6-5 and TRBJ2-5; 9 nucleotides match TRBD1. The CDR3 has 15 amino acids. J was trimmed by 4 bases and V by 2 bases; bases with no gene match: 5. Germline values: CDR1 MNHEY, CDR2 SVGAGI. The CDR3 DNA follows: TGTGCCAGCAGTTACATGGGACAGGGAAGAGAGACCCAGTACTTC. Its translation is CASSYMGQGRETQYF.

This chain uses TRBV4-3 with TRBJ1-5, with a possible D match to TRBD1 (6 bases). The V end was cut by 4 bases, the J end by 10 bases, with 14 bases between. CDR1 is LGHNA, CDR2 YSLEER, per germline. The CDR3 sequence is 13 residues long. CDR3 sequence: CASSPQADSPQHF. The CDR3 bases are TGCGCCAGCAGCCCGCAGGCGGACAGCCCCCAGCATTTT.

As DNA, the CDR3 is TGTGCCAGCAGCCAAGATCGCGCGACAGGGGGCCTGAATCAGCCCCAGCATTTT. It translates to CASSQDRATGGLNQPQHF. The chain is built from TRBV4-2 and TRBJ1-5, with 10 bases that match TRBD1. CDR3 length equals 18 residues. J lost 4 bases, V lost 0 bases, and 9 bases had no gene match. Germline values: CDR1 LGHNA, CDR2 YNFKEQ.

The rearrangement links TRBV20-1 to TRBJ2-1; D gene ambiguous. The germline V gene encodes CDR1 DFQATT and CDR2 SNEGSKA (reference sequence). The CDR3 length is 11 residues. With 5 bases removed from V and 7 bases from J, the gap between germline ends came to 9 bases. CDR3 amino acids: CSAGLWNEQFF. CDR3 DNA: TGCAGTGCTGGGCTCTGGAATGAGCAGTTCTTC.

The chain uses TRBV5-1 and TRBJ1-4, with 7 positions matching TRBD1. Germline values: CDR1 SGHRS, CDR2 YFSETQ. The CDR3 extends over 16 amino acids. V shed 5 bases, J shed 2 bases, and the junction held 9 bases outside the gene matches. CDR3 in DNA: TGCGCCAGCAGAGATGGACAGGTTCGGACTAATGAAAAACTGTTTTTT. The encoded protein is CASRDGQVRTNEKLFF.

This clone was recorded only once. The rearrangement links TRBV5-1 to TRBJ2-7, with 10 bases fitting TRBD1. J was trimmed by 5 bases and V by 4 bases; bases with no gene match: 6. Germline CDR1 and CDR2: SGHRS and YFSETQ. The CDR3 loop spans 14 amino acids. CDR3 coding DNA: TGCGCCAGCAGCCCCGGACAGGGGGAGGACGAGCAGTACTTC. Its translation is CASSPGQGEDEQYF.

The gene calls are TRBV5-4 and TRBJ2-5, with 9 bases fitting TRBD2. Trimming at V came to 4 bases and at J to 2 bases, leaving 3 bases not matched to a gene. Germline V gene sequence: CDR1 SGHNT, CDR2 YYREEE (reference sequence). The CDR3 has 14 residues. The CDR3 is CASSLAGTQETQYF. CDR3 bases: TGTGCCAGCAGCCTAGCGGGGACTCAAGAGACCCAGTACTTC. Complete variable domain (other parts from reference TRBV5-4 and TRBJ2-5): ETGVTQSPTHLIKTRGQQVTLRCSSQSGHNTVSWYQQALGQGPQFIFQYYREEENGRGNFPPRFSGLQFPNYSSELNVNALELDDSALYLCASSLAGTQETQYFGPGTRLLVL.

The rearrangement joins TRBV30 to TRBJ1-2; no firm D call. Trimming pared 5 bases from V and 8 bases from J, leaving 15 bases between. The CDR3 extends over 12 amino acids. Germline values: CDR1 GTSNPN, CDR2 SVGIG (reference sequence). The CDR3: CAWQLGRQGYTF. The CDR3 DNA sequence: TGTGCCTGGCAACTCGGCAGGCAAGGCTACACCTTC.

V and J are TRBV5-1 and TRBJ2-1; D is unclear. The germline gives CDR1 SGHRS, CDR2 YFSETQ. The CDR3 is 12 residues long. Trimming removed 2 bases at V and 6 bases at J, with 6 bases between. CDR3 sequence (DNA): TGCGCCAGCAGCTTTAATTTCAATGAGCAGTTCTTC. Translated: CASSFNFNEQFF.

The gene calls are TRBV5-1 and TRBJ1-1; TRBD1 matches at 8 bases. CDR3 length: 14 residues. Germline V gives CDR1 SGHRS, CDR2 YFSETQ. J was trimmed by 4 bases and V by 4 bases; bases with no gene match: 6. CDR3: CASSTGQVATEAFF. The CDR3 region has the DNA TGCGCCAGCAGCACGGGACAGGTGGCCACTGAAGCTTTCTTT. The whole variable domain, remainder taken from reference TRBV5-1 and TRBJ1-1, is KAGVTQTPRYLIKTRGQQVTLSCSPISGHRSVSWYQQTPGQGLQFLFEYFSETQRNKGNFPGRFSGRQFSNSRSEMNVSTLELGDSALYLCASSTGQVATEAFFGQGTRLTVV.

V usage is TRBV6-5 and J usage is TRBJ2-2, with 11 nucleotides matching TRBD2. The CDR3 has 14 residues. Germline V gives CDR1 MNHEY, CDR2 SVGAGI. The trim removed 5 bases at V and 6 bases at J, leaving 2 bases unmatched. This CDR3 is CASSRTSGSGELFF. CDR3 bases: TGTGCCAGCAGTCGGACTAGCGGGTCCGGGGAGCTGTTTTTT.

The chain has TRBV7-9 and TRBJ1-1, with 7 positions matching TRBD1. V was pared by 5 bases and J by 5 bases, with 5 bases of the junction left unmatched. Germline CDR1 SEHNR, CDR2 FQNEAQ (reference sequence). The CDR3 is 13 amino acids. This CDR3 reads CASSEEGATEAFF. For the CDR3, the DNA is TGTGCCAGCAGCGAAGAGGGGGCAACTGAAGCTTTCTTT.

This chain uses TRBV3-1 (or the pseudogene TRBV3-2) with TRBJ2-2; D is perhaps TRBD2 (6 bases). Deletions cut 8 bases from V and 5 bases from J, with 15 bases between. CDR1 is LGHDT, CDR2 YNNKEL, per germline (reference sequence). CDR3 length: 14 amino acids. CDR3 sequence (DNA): TGTGCCAGCGGCTTATCTCGGGGGACCGGGGAGCTGTTTTTT. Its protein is CASGLSRGTGELFF.